These 31 T cell receptor beta chains were all obtained from the same sample, sequenced in a study of CD8 T cells in ankylosing spondylitis. Their antigen targets remain unknown. TCRdb re-called the 5' RACE reads through MiXCR, storing one row per CDR3 protein. The sample consists of some 240,000 distinct CDR3 sequences, around 7.9% of them appearing once. Notes on the study in general: A TCR beta motif made of about 8 highly homologous variants seemed typical of ankylosing spondylitis blood.

The sample taken for sequencing was blood, either unsorted or a sorted T cell fraction (not recorded which). The receptors shown here come from a male donor with ankylosing spondylitis.

There are many counts of this clonotype. The rearrangement uses TRBV5-5 and TRBJ2-1; possible D gene TRBD2, 5 bases. V was shortened by 3 bases and J by 10 bases, with 14 bases between the two germline ends. This CDR3 is built from 13 residues. Germline loops: CDR1 SGHKS, CDR2 YYEKEE (reference sequence). CDR3 in amino acids: CASSSGIGKEQFF. The CDR3 DNA reads TGTGCCAGCAGCTCGGGAATCGGAAAAGAGCAGTTCTTC.

This clonotype was seen ten or more times. The rearrangement uses TRBV20-1 and TRBJ1-4; D possibly corresponds to TRBD1 (5 bases). The length of the CDR3 is 14 residues. Germline V gene sequence: CDR1 DFQATT, CDR2 SNEGSKA (reference sequence). V lost 2 bases, J lost 5 bases, and 12 bases lay in between. In nucleotides, the CDR3 is TGCAGTGCTAGAAGAGGGGCCGAGAATGAAAAACTGTTTTTT. Translated, it gives CSARRGAENEKLFF.

This clonotype came up many times. The chain recombines TRBV5-1 with TRBJ2-1, with TRBD2 identical over 11 bases. CDR3 length: 13 residues. CDR1 is SGHRS and CDR2 is YFSETQ in the germline V gene. The V segment lost 1 base and the J segment 15 bases; nucleotides outside the gene matches: 6. CDR3 nucleotides: TGCGCCAGCAGCTTGTATAGCGGGAGGGCCGGGTTCTTC. Its translation is CASSLYSGRAGFF.

This clonotype was counted between two and nine times. The V and J genes are TRBV9 and TRBJ2-1, with 9 nucleotides matching TRBD1. The CDR3 totals 14 residues. The germline CDR1 and CDR2 sequences are SGDLS and YYNGEE. The ends lost 2 bases at V and 8 bases at J; junction bases unmatched: 5. DNA of the CDR3: TGTGCCAGCAGCGTTGGACAGGGGAGTGATGAGCAGTTCTTC. Translation: CASSVGQGSDEQFF.

This clonotype was detected only a few times. V and J are TRBV6-2 or TRBV6-3 and TRBJ1-4; D ambiguous. Between the trimmed V and J ends, which lost 2 bases and 0 bases, there was a span of 7 bases. Germline V CDR1 and CDR2: MNHEY, SVGEGT. The CDR3 contains 15 residues. CDR3 sequence reads: CASSYEQTTNEKLFF. The CDR3 DNA sequence: TGTGCCAGCAGTTACGAACAAACAACTAATGAAAAACTGTTTTTT.

This clonotype was seen repeatedly, ten times or more. V gene TRBV3-1 combines with J gene TRBJ2-7, with TRBD2 identical over 11 bases. The CDR3 length is 16 residues. V was clipped by 1 base and J by 4 bases; unmatched bases: 6. Per germline, CDR1 LGHDT and CDR2 YNNKEL (reference sequence). Here the CDR3 reads CASSQVGLAEPYEQYF. Written as DNA, the CDR3 is TGTGCCAGCAGCCAAGTGGGACTAGCGGAACCTTACGAGCAGTACTTC.

This clonotype appeared many times. V is TRBV4-1 and J is TRBJ1-5, with D hard to call. Trimming took off 1 base at V and 3 bases at J, with 4 bases between the two ends. Germline V gene lookup returns CDR1 MGHRA and CDR2 YSYEKL. CDR3 length equals 13 residues. The chain's CDR3 is CASSQAYNQPQHF. The CDR3 bases are TGCGCCAGCAGCCAAGCGTACAATCAGCCCCAGCATTTT.

This clonotype appeared many times. The chain joins TRBV7-2 to TRBJ1-1; TRBD1 matches at 12 bases. This CDR3 comprises 15 residues. Unmatched junction bases numbered 4, after V lost 1 base and J lost 7 bases. The germline V gene has CDR1 SGHTA and CDR2 FQGNSA. The CDR3 nucleotides read TGTGCCAGCAGCTTAGGGGACAGGGGGCGGGTTGAAGCTTTCTTT. Residues: CASSLGDRGRVEAFF. The whole variable domain, remainder taken from reference TRBV7-2 and TRBJ1-1, is GAGVSQSPSNKVTEKGKDVELRCDPISGHTALYWYRQSLGQGLEFLIYFQGNSAPDKSGLPSDRFSAERTGGSVSTLTIQRTQQEDSAVYLCASSLGDRGRVEAFFGQGTRLTVV.

This clonotype was found many times. The chain couples TRBV20-1 to TRBJ1-5; perhaps TRBD1 as D (5 bases). Germline V gene sequence: CDR1 DFQATT, CDR2 SNEGSKA (reference sequence). The CDR3 is 16 amino acids. V gave up 0 bases and J gave up 2 bases, with 14 bases separating them. The CDR3: CSARDPRGWGNQPQHF. The CDR3 bases are TGCAGTGCTAGAGATCCTAGGGGATGGGGCAATCAGCCCCAGCATTTT.

This clonotype was recorded a few times. This rearrangement joins TRBV7-9 to TRBJ2-7; D is perhaps TRBD2 (5 bases). Per germline, CDR1 SEHNR and CDR2 FQNEAQ (reference sequence). There are 13 residues in the CDR3. Trimming took off 2 bases at V and 6 bases at J, with 11 bases between the two ends. CDR3 residues: CASSLFLGGEQYF. The CDR3 coding sequence is TGTGCCAGCAGCTTATTCCTAGGAGGCGAGCAGTACTTC.

This clonotype was found many times. This chain links TRBV20-1 with TRBJ2-7; tentative D call: TRBD1 (6 bases). This CDR3 has 15 amino acids. The V end lost 0 bases, the J end lost 4 bases, and 16 bases lay between the germline ends. In germline, CDR1 is DFQATT, CDR2 SNEGSKA (reference sequence). The CDR3 DNA is TGCAGTGCTAGAGATAGTCAGGGGCGGACGTACGAGCAGTACTTC. This translates into CSARDSQGRTYEQYF.

In this sample, this clonotype turned up a few times. The rearrangement uses TRBV5-1 and TRBJ1-1; 9 bases are shared with TRBD1. The CDR3 contains 14 residues. Looked up from germline, CDR1 is SGHRS and CDR2 is YFSETQ. V shed 4 bases, J shed 4 bases, and the junction held 5 bases outside the gene matches. As DNA, the CDR3 is TGCGCCAGCAGCAGAACAGGGGGCCCCACTGAAGCTTTCTTT. Translation: CASSRTGGPTEAFF.

The gene calls are TRBV6-5 and TRBJ1-1, with unresolved D. V was cut by 5 bases and J by 1 base, with 14 bases left in between. Germline V CDR1 and CDR2: MNHEY, SVGAGI. CDR3 length: 15 amino acids. CDR3 coding DNA: TGTGCCAGCAGTCACCCCTATAGCCAGAACACTGAAGCTTTCTTT. As protein: CASSHPYSQNTEAFF.

The gene calls are TRBV5-6 and TRBJ1-1; D is undetermined. The V gene's germline CDR1 is SGHDT and CDR2 YYEEEE. V lost 3 bases to trimming and J lost 4 bases, with 10 bases between them. This CDR3 comprises 13 residues. The CDR3 here is CASSSGILTEAFF. CDR3 nucleotides: TGTGCCAGCAGCTCCGGGATCCTCACTGAAGCTTTCTTT. The full variable domain, rest sourced from reference TRBV5-6 and TRBJ1-1, is DAGVTQSPTHLIKTRGQQVTLRCSPKSGHDTVSWYQQALGQGPQFIFQYYEEEERQRGNFPDRFSGHQFPNYSSELNVNALLLGDSALYLCASSSGILTEAFFGQGTRLTVV.

The chain recombines TRBV4-3 with TRBJ2-7, with unresolved D. The V gene lost 0 bases and the J gene lost 2 bases, with 11 bases spanning the gap. The CDR3 is 15 residues long. Germline assignment: CDR1 LGHNA and CDR2 YSLEER. CDR3 DNA: TGCGCCAGCAGCCAAGAAGGGCAGTGTGCCTACGAGCAGTACTTC. Its protein is CASSQEGQCAYEQYF.

This clonotype came up a few times. This chain connects TRBV7-9 to TRBJ2-4; TRBD1 aligns across 8 bases. V trimming: 1 base; J trimming: 6 bases; junction bases outside the gene matches: 8. The length of the CDR3 is 16 residues. Germline CDR1 and CDR2: SEHNR and FQNEAQ (reference sequence). The chain's CDR3 is CASSLGGGQGRNIQYF. The CDR3 DNA is TGTGCCAGCAGCTTAGGTGGAGGACAGGGTCGAAACATTCAGTACTTC.

With regard to this clonotype: A read error may explain this, as a much larger clone is one base away. This chain connects TRBV6-2 or TRBV6-3 to TRBJ1-5; TRBD1 matches 10 bases. V dropped 6 bases and J dropped 6; count of bases not matched to a gene: 5. The CDR3 extends over 14 amino acids. Germline-derived CDR1 and CDR2 are MNHEY and SVGEGT. CDR3 in DNA: TGTGCCAGCAGCTGGACAGGGGGAACTCAGCCCCAGCATTTT. This sequence encodes CASSWTGGTQPQHF.

This clonotype was detected ten times or more. The chain carries TRBV7-9 and TRBJ1-2; 7 positions agree with TRBD1. Unmatched junction bases numbered 8, after V lost 5 bases and J lost 5 bases. Per germline, CDR1 SEHNR and CDR2 FQNEAQ (reference sequence). This CDR3 has 14 residues. CDR3 in amino acids: CASSLRDSLYGYTF. CDR3 DNA: TGTGCCAGCAGCCTCCGGGACAGCTTATATGGCTACACCTTC.

In its sample, this clonotype was seen many times. V and J are TRBV7-9 and TRBJ2-5; D is uncertain. This CDR3 spans 13 amino acids. Germline V CDR1 and CDR2: SEHNR, FQNEAQ (reference sequence). Trimming stripped 2 bases from V and 3 bases from J, with 7 bases between. The CDR3 sequence is CASSLPWEETQYF. In nucleotides, the CDR3 is TGTGCCAGCAGCTTACCGTGGGAAGAGACCCAGTACTTC.

This clonotype was seen at least ten times. The chain carries TRBV10-2 and TRBJ2-7; D is ambiguous. CDR3 length: 11 amino acids. Germline lookup yields CDR1 WSHSY and CDR2 SAAADI. Trimming removed 5 bases from V and 6 bases from J, with 8 bases in between. The CDR3 is CASSPIGEQYF. The CDR3 bases are TGCGCCAGCAGTCCGATAGGCGAGCAGTACTTC.

This clonotype was recorded at least ten times. DNA for the CDR3: TGCGCCAGCAGCCAGGGGACAGGGGTCAAAGAGACCCAGTACTTC. This codes for CASSQGTGVKETQYF. J is TRBJ2-5 and V is TRBV5-1, with TRBD1 matching 10 bases. Germline CDR1 and CDR2: SGHRS and YFSETQ. J was trimmed by 3 bases and V by 4 bases; bases with no gene match: 6. CDR3 length equals 15 residues.

CDR3 DNA sequence: TGCAGCGTTTTCGGCAGGCCCGGGGAGCTGTTTTTT. Residues: CSVFGRPGELFF. The chain uses TRBV29-1 and TRBJ2-2; unclear D gene. The CDR3 consists of 12 residues. Per the germline V gene, CDR1 is SQVTM and CDR2 is ANQGSEA. The germline V and J ends were trimmed by 5 bases and 6 bases, with 10 bases remaining between them.

This clonotype appeared many times. The V gene is TRBV5-1, the J gene TRBJ2-1; a weak D match, TRBD1 (6 bases). The V end lost 1 base, the J end lost 3 bases, and 8 bases lay between the germline ends. Per the germline V gene, CDR1 is SGHRS and CDR2 is YFSETQ. The CDR3 loop spans 14 amino acids. In DNA form, the CDR3 reads TGCGCCAGCAGCTTGAGGGACAACTACAATGAGCAGTTCTTC. Translation gives CASSLRDNYNEQFF.

V gene TRBV25-1 combines with J gene TRBJ2-1; D is undetermined. V was trimmed by 4 bases and J by 6 bases, leaving 7 bases between them. The CDR3 is made up of 12 amino acids. Germline lookup yields CDR1 MGHDK and CDR2 SYGVNS. In DNA form, the CDR3 reads TGTGCCAGCAGTGTCGGCAGCAATGAGCAGTTCTTC. It specifies CASSVGSNEQFF.

This clonotype has ten or more counts. This sequence joins TRBV28 and TRBJ2-7; 8 nucleotides line up with TRBD2. The V gene's germline CDR1 is MDHEN and CDR2 SYDVKM. Losses at the gene ends were 5 bases for V and 3 bases for J; bases not matched to a gene: 6. This CDR3 contains 14 residues. The CDR3 nucleotides are TGTGCCAGCAGTCCAAGCGGGAGTTACTACGAGCAGTACTTC. It encodes CASSPSGSYYEQYF.

The chain employs TRBV19 and TRBJ2-7; no clear D gene. Between the trimmed V and J ends, which lost 2 bases and 2 bases, there was a span of 10 bases. The CDR3 sequence is 14 residues long. Germline values: CDR1 LNHDA, CDR2 SQIVND (reference sequence). The CDR3 DNA reads TGTGCCAGTAGTATACGTATCCCGCCCTACGAGCAGTACTTC. Protein sequence: CASSIRIPPYEQYF.

There are many counts of this clonotype. This sequence joins TRBV6-2 or TRBV6-3 and TRBJ2-2; D is possibly TRBD1 (5 bases). With 4 bases removed from V and 3 bases from J, the gap between germline ends came to 9 bases. The CDR3 is 14 amino acids. Germline CDR1 is MNHEY and CDR2 is SVGEGT. The DNA of the CDR3 is TGTGCCAGCAGTTCGGACACTTACACCGGGGAGCTGTTTTTT. It is translated as CASSSDTYTGELFF.

The V call is TRBV7-9, the J call TRBJ1-2; D remains ambiguous. V dropped 5 bases and J dropped 4 bases, with 20 bases sitting between them. The CDR3 has 16 residues. Germline assignment: CDR1 SEHNR and CDR2 FQNEAQ (reference sequence). CDR3 protein: CASSLPDGRESYGYTF. As DNA, the CDR3 is TGTGCCAGCAGCCTTCCGGACGGTCGGGAGAGCTATGGCTACACCTTC. Full variable domain (rest looked up from reference TRBV7-9 and TRBJ1-2): DTGVSQNPRHKITKRGQNVTFRCDPISEHNRLYWYRQTLGQGPEFLTYFQNEAQLEKSRLLSDRFSAERPKGSFSTLEIQRTEQGDSAMYLCASSLPDGRESYGYTFGSGTRLTVV.

The chain has TRBV5-1 and TRBJ1-3; a weak D match, TRBD1 (5 bases). V lost 0 bases and J 1 base, leaving 8 bases between the germline ends. This CDR3 comprises 15 residues. Germline V lookup: CDR1 SGHRS, CDR2 YFSETQ. DNA of the CDR3: TGCGCCAGCAGCTTGGCCTCAGGGTCTGGAAACACCATATATTTT. Translation gives CASSLASGSGNTIYF.

This clonotype was detected ten times or more. This rearrangement joins TRBV7-9 to TRBJ1-2, with a possible D match to TRBD1 (5 bases). The CDR3 runs to 14 residues. The germline V gene has CDR1 SEHNR and CDR2 FQNEAQ (reference sequence). With 0 bases removed from V and 6 bases from J, the gap between germline ends came to 11 bases. CDR3 nucleotide sequence: TGTGCCAGCAGCTTAGCGTTGAGAGGGGATGGCTACACCTTC. This codes for CASSLALRGDGYTF.

The chain couples TRBV29-1 to TRBJ2-2; D not resolved. The V gene lost 3 bases and the J gene lost 5 bases, with 7 bases spanning the gap. The CDR3 has 12 residues. Germline CDR1 reads SQVTM; CDR2 reads ANQGSEA. CDR3 sequence (DNA): TGCAGCGTTGATCCTGGGACCGGGGAGCTGTTTTTT. It is translated as CSVDPGTGELFF.